Following are 11 T cell receptor beta chains from one sample sequenced in a study of CD8 T cells in ankylosing spondylitis. TCRdb passed the 5' RACE reads through MiXCR, listing each CDR3 protein once. The sample has under 35,000 distinct CDR3 sequences, 5.5% to 8% seen once; the top ten hold over 9.5%. Sequenced sample: blood, either unsorted or a sorted T cell fraction (not recorded which). These receptors came from a male donor with ankylosing spondylitis or in good health (not recorded which).

The chain recombines TRBV7-9 with TRBJ2-1, with a weak D call TRBD2 (6 bases). CDR1 and CDR2 from the germline V gene are SEHNR and FQNEAQ (reference sequence). Trimming left V 8 bases short and J 3 bases short, with 8 bases between. The CDR3 length is 12 residues. The CDR3 DNA is TGTGCCAGCGGAGCGGGCTACAATGAGCAGTTCTTC. It specifies CASGAGYNEQFF. Filled out from reference TRBV7-9 and TRBJ2-1, the complete variable domain reads DTGVSQNPRHKITKRGQNVTFRCDPISEHNRLYWYRQTLGQGPEFLTYFQNEAQLEKSRLLSDRFSAERPKGSFSTLEIQRTEQGDSAMYLCASGAGYNEQFFGPGTRLTVL.

This clonotype was observed at least ten times. V usage is TRBV27 and J usage is TRBJ1-1, with D perhaps TRBD1 (6 bases). V was clipped by 5 bases and J by 0 bases, with 13 bases between them. This CDR3 contains 15 residues. Germline lookup yields CDR1 MNHEY and CDR2 SMNVEV (reference sequence). CDR3 residues: CASSGSTGLNTEAFF. CDR3 bases: TGTGCCAGCAGTGGATCCACAGGGTTGAACACTGAAGCTTTCTTT.

This clonotype was recorded at least ten times. The gene calls are TRBV15 and TRBJ2-1; D might be TRBD2 (5 bases). The CDR3 has 16 amino acids. Germline values: CDR1 LNHNV, CDR2 YYDKDF (reference sequence). V was clipped by 0 bases and J by 2 bases, with 11 bases between them. CDR3 coding DNA: TGTGCCACCAGCAGAGAGGGGAGTATAGCCTACAATGAGCAGTTCTTC. Protein sequence: CATSREGSIAYNEQFF.

For this clonotype: One junction end disagrees with the germline gene, perhaps due to a read error. V gene TRBV5-1 combines with J gene TRBJ1-3, with a weak D call TRBD1 (5 bases). The CDR3 extends over 14 amino acids. Per germline, CDR1 SGHRS and CDR2 YFSETQ. CDR3 nucleotide sequence: TGCTCCAGCAGCTCGGAGGGGTCTGGAAACACCATATATTTT. Amino acid sequence: CSSSSEGSGNTIYF.

This clonotype came up many times. The chain combines TRBV21-1 with TRBJ2-7; the D call in the table, TRBD1, was not verified against the DNA. TRBV21-1 is described as a pseudogene. This CDR3 has 12 amino acids. CDR3 sequence reads: CASRQGRGEQYF. In DNA, the CDR3 is TGTGCCAGCAGACAGGGGAGGGGCGAGCAGTACTTC.

This clonotype has a count of ten or more. The rearrangement joins TRBV5-6 to TRBJ2-1; 9 nucleotides align to TRBD1. The junction had 12 bases not matched to a gene; V was cut back by 4 bases and J by 7 bases. In germline, CDR1 is SGHDT, CDR2 YYEEEE. CDR3 length equals 16 residues. The CDR3 reads CASSPAGTGFLNEQFF. CDR3 nucleotide sequence: TGTGCCAGCAGCCCGGCAGGGACAGGGTTTTTAAATGAGCAGTTCTTC.

This clonotype was found many times. The CDR3 loop is CSVLPGQGNYGYTF. In nucleotides, the CDR3 is TGCAGCGTTTTACCGGGACAGGGTAACTATGGCTACACCTTC. This rearrangement joins TRBV29-1 to TRBJ1-2; 9 positions match TRBD1. The CDR3 extends over 14 amino acids. Germline trimming cut 5 bases from V and 1 base from J; bases unmatched to any gene: 5. Per germline, CDR1 SQVTM and CDR2 ANQGSEA.

This clonotype is medium-sized within its sample. The V call is TRBV7-3, the J call TRBJ2-7, with 7 bases aligning to TRBD1. Looked up from germline, CDR1 is SGHTA and CDR2 is FQGTGA. V lost 5 bases, J lost 0 bases, and 7 bases stayed unmatched. There are 15 residues in the CDR3. CDR3 protein: CASSPGTALSYEQYF. The DNA of the CDR3 is TGTGCCAGCAGCCCCGGGACAGCACTCTCCTACGAGCAGTACTTC.

Ten or more counts support this clonotype. The chain has TRBV7-8 and TRBJ2-7; D is uncertain. The germline V gene has CDR1 SGHVS and CDR2 FQNEAQ. This CDR3 has 15 residues. The V gene lost 9 bases and the J gene lost 2 bases, with 20 bases spanning the gap. The DNA for the CDR3 is TGTGCCAGTACCCTCACCCCGCAAGCCCCCTACGAGCAGTACTTC. This translates into CASTLTPQAPYEQYF.

This clonotype was picked up many times. The J gene is TRBJ2-7, the V gene TRBV11-2; D perhaps matches TRBD2 (6 bases). Germline lookup yields CDR1 SGHAT and CDR2 FQNNGV. The ends were cut back, 4 bases at V and 1 base at J, with 11 bases in the middle. The CDR3 loop spans 14 amino acids. CDR3 protein: CASSSSGPSYEQYF. In DNA, the CDR3 is TGTGCCAGCAGCTCGAGCGGGCCTTCCTACGAGCAGTACTTC.

In this sample, this clonotype turned up many times. The chain recombines TRBV29-1 with TRBJ2-2; D call uncertain. V shed 6 bases and J shed 4 bases, with 6 bases lying between them. The V gene's germline CDR1 is SQVTM and CDR2 ANQGSEA. The CDR3 is 11 residues long. CDR3 coding DNA: TGCAGCGTACTACGCACCGGGGAGCTGTTTTTT. Its translation: CSVLRTGELFF.